This entry concerns a single TCR beta chain. Its antigen is still unknown. This sample was included in a study of shared clonotypes between healthy human individuals. Broader study findings: Donor scarcity curtailed the genetic and exposure-history diversity represented herein. Shared clonotypes across all four donors exceeded non-shared ones in generation probability.

V was clipped by 7 bases and J by 6 bases; unmatched bases: 11. CDR3 size: 15 residues. CDR1 and CDR2 (germline): MNHEY, SVGAGI. Each subset's genomic DNA was split evenly across several immunoSEQ plates. In the sorted-subset replicate PCRs, 150 to 200 ng DNA, around 30,000 T cell genomes, was used. Profiling relied on immunoSEQ multiplex PCR, and the TCRdb table lists in-frame clones only, not all of them. The repertoire holds 1.4 million to 1.5 million clones, about 96% seen once, with roughly 1.2% in the top ten. The rearrangement links TRBV6-5 to TRBJ2-7, with 11 bases that match TRBD2. The origin of this receptor is a man in his thirties or forties in good health. Material for sequencing was naive CD4+ T cells sorted from blood. Subset indicated: CD45RA+ positively selected. The CDR3 coding sequence is TGTGCCAGCACCTCCTTAGGTAGCGGGAGGGGCGAGCAGTACTTC. Encoded protein: CASTSLGSGRGEQYF.